A selection of T cell receptor beta chains follows, all from one sample in a study of cytomegalovirus exposure and HLA in healthy donors. The protocol was immunoSEQ multiplex PCR, while the TCRdb copy is restricted to in-frame clones and leaves out a portion. The sample holds 150,000 to 200,000 clones; 80% are singletons and the top ten take 9% to 10%. Sequencing was performed on PBMCs. The source is a man between 18 and 35 years old in good health and CMV-seropositive. The CDR3 runs from the conserved cysteine through the conserved F or W. The D gene is left open where the match is weak. Where a row states a size, it is once, few, many or the class of an expanded clone; other rows omit it.

>TRBJ2-7|NA|TRBV15|once
CATSPARAAFEQYF
TGTGCCACCAGCCCCGCCAGGGCCGCCTTCGAGCAGTACTTC
>TRBJ1-5|TRBD1|TRBV19|NA
CASSIVRGQGEHQPQHF
TGTGCCAGTAGTATAGTTAGGGGACAGGGGGAGCATCAGCCCCAGCATTTT
>TRBJ2-7|TRBD1|TRBV27|NA
CASRPLTGALYEQYF
TGTGCCAGCAGGCCTCTTACAGGGGCGCTCTACGAGCAGTACTTC
>TRBJ1-5|NA|TRBV6-1|NA
CASSEWRQTGSSQPQHF
TGTGCCAGCAGTGAATGGAGACAAACAGGGTCTAGCCAGCCCCAGCATTTT
>TRBJ1-4|TRBD1|TRBV29-1|NA
CSVVHLGTGGEKLFF
TGCAGCGTTGTGCACTTAGGCACAGGGGGCGAAAAACTGTTTTTT
>TRBJ2-7|TRBD2|TRBV7-8|NA
CASSIKNPGGRSSYEQYF
TGTGCCAGCAGTATAAAGAATCCGGGGGGGAGGAGCTCCTACGAGCAGTACTTC
>TRBJ1-5|NA|TRBV10-3|NA
CAISESGVQVGQPQHF
TGTGCCATCAGTGAGTCAGGTGTACAGGTTGGTCAGCCCCAGCATTTT
>TRBJ1-2|TRBD1|TRBV6-5|NA
CASSYSKRTGGYGYTF
TGTGCCAGCAGTTACTCGAAGAGGACAGGGGGATACGGCTACACCTTC
>TRBJ1-4|NA|TRBV2|NA
CASVPHGQLATNEKLFF
TGTGCCAGCGTCCCCCATGGACAGCTTGCAACTAATGAAAAACTGTTTTTT
>TRBJ1-2|NA|TRBV9|NA
CASSGLGQNHRPNYGYTF
TGTGCCAGCAGCGGTTTAGGACAGAACCACCGACCTAACTATGGCTACACCTTC
>TRBJ2-1|TRBD2|TRBV4-3|few
CASSQDLAGGPSEQFF
TGCGCCAGCAGCCAAGATTTAGCGGGAGGGCCAAGTGAGCAGTTCTTC